This T cell receptor (beta chain) is from a study of blood T cell repertoires in COVID-19. About the study: COVID-19 samples, acute and convalescent, were from the United States, Italy and Spain. From T cells, B-cell-depleted T cells, or PBMCs came the material, which was cDNA or gDNA.

Authors' methods: By means of reference gene primer amplification, nucleated cell counts were estimated. Only in-frame clones appear in the TCRdb table, and some are missing; sequencing was by immunoSEQ multiplex PCR. V and J calls and clone size are copied from that table; D and trimming were computed from the DNA. The profile covers over 200,000 clones, with about 86% appearing a single time and roughly 1.5% taken by the ten largest. Germline V CDR1 and CDR2: ENHRY, SYGVKD. The V gene lost 6 bases and the J gene lost 8 bases, with 16 bases spanning the gap. The CDR3 runs to 13 residues. The chain links TRBV10-3 to TRBJ1-2; the D is unclear. The receptor comes from a man between 18 and 35 years old with active or convalescent COVID-19. Material: peripheral blood. In DNA form, the CDR3 reads TGTGCCATCAGCGCCGATCCCTCTCGGGGCTACACCTTC. This codes for CAISADPSRGYTF.